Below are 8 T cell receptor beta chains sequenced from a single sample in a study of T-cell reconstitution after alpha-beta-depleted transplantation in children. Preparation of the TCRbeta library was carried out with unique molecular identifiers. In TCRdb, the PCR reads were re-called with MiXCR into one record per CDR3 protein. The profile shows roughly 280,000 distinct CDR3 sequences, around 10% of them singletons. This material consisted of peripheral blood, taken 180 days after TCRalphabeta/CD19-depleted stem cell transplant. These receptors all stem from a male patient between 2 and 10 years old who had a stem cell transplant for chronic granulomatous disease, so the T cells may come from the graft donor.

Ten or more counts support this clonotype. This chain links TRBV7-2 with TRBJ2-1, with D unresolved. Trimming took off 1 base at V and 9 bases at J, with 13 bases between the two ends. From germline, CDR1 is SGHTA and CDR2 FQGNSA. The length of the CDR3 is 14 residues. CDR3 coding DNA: TGTGCCAGCAGCTTAGATTTTAGTAAGGTTGAGCAGTTCTTC. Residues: CASSLDFSKVEQFF.

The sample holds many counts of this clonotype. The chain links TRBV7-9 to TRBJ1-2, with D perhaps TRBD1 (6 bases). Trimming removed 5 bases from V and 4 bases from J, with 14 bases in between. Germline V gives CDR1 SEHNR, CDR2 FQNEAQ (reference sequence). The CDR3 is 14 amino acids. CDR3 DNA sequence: TGTGCCAGCAGCCCACGGACAGTGGGCTATGGCTACACCTTC. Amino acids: CASSPRTVGYGYTF.

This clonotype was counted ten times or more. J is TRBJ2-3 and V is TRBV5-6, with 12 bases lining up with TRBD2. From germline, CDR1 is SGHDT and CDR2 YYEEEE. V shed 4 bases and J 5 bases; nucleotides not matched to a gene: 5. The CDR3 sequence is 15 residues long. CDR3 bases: TGTGCCAGCAGCGGACTAGCGGGGCAGAGAGATACGCAGTATTTT. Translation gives CASSGLAGQRDTQYF.

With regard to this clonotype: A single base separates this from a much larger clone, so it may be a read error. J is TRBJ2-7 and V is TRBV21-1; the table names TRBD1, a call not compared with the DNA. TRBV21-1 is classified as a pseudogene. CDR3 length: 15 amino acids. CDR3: CASSKAPGQTYEQHF. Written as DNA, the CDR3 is TGTGCCAGCAGCAAAGCACCGGGACAGACCTACGAGCAGCACTTC.

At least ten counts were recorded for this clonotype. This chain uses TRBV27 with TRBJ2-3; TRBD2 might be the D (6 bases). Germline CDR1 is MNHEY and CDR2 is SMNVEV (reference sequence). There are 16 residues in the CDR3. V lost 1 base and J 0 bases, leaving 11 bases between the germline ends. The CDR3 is CASSLWAGTSTDTQYF. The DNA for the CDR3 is TGTGCCAGCAGTTTATGGGCCGGGACTAGCACAGATACGCAGTATTTT.

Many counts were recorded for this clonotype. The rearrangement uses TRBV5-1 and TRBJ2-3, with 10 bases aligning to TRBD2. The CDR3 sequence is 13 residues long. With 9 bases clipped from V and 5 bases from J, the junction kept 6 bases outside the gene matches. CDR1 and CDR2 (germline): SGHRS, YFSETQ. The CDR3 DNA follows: TGCGCCACCAATCTAGCGGGAGAAGATACGCAGTATTTT. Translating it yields CATNLAGEDTQYF.

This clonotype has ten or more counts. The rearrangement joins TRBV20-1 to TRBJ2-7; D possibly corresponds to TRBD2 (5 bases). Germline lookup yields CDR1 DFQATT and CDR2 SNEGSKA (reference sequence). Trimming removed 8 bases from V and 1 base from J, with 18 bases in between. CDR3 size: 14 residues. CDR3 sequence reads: CSTVGVLGSYEQYF. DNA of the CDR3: TGCAGTACTGTCGGGGTATTAGGATCCTACGAGCAGTACTTC.

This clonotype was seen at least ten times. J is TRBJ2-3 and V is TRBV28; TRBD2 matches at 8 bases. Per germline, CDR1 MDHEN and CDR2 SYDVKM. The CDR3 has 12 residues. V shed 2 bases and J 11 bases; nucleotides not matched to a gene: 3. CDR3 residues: CASSLRGTRQYF. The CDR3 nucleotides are TGTGCCAGCAGTTTACGAGGGACTAGGCAGTATTTT.